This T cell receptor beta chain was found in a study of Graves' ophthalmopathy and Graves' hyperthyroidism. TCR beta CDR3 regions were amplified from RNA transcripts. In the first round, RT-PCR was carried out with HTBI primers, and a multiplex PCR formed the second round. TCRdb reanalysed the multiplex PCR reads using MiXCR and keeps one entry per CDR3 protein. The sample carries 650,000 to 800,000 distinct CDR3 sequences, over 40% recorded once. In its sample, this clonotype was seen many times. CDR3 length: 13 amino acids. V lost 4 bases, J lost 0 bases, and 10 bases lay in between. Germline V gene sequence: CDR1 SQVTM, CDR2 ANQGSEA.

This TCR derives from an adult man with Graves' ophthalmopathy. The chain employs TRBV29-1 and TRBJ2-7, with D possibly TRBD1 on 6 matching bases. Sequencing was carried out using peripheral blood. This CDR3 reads CSVVYRDSYEQYF. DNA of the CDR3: TGCAGCGTTGTTTACAGGGACTCCTACGAGCAGTACTTC.